Following are 26 T cell receptor beta chains from one sample sequenced in a study of T-cell reconstitution after alpha-beta-depleted transplantation in children. Preparation of the TCRbeta library involved a method that used unique molecular identifiers. TCRdb ran MiXCR on the PCR reads and lists one entry per CDR3 protein. This repertoire shows approximately 83,000 distinct CDR3 sequences, about 12% found once; its top ten account for over 11%. The sequenced sample was PBMCs from the stem cell graft donor, obtained from the stem cell graft. These receptor sequences come from a human donor who donated a stem cell graft to a child with inherited bone marrow failure.

This clonotype came up many times. The rearrangement links TRBV7-7 to TRBJ2-3; D unresolved. The CDR3 runs 15 residues. Germline V gene data show CDR1 as SSHAT and CDR2 as FNYEAQ (reference sequence). V dropped 5 bases and J dropped 3 bases, with 15 bases sitting between them. In nucleotides, the CDR3 is TGTGCCAGCAGCCCCGCCCCCGGACGGACAGATACGCAGTATTTT. It specifies CASSPAPGRTDTQYF.

Many counts were recorded for this clonotype. The genes are TRBV9 and TRBJ1-6, with unresolved D. The germline gives CDR1 SGDLS, CDR2 YYNGEE. The CDR3 covers 13 residues. The V and J ends lost 0 bases and 6 bases respectively, with 4 bases between them. The CDR3 coding sequence is TGTGCCAGCAGCGTAGCCTGTAATTCACCCCTCCACTTT. Protein: CASSVACNSPLHF.

This clonotype was picked up many times. This chain joins TRBV20-1 and TRBJ2-7; 9 bases map to TRBD1. Per the germline V gene, CDR1 is DFQATT and CDR2 is SNEGSKA (reference sequence). This CDR3 contains 15 residues. V dropped 0 bases and J dropped 2; count of bases not matched to a gene: 5. DNA of the CDR3: TGCAGTGCTAGAGATCCGGGACAGGGCACCTACGAGCAGTACTTC. This gives the protein CSARDPGQGTYEQYF.

This clonotype was counted once. The gene calls are TRBV7-3 and TRBJ2-1; 11 positions match TRBD1. J was trimmed by 9 bases and V by 5 bases; bases with no gene match: 12. The CDR3 length is 16 residues. Germline V CDR1 and CDR2: SGHTA, FQGTGA. In nucleotides, the CDR3 is TGTGCCAGCAGCCAGCACCCCGGGACAGGGGGATTTGAGCAGTTCTTC. Protein: CASSQHPGTGGFEQFF.

The rearrangement joins TRBV12-3 or TRBV12-4 to TRBJ1-1, with TRBD1 as a possible D gene (5 bases). V lost 8 bases and J 1 base, leaving 11 bases between the germline ends. CDR3 length equals 13 residues. The CDR3 DNA follows: TGTGCCAGCGGGGCCGGGTCGAACACTGAAGCTTTCTTT. Its translation: CASGAGSNTEAFF.

This clonotype has ten or more counts. The V gene is TRBV5-1, the J gene TRBJ2-1, with a weak D call TRBD1 (5 bases). Per germline, CDR1 SGHRS and CDR2 YFSETQ. CDR3 length equals 14 residues. Trimming left V 5 bases short and J 2 bases short, with 11 bases between. The CDR3 sequence is CASRTGRTYNEQFF. Written as DNA, the CDR3 is TGCGCCAGCAGAACAGGTCGCACCTACAATGAGCAGTTCTTC.

This sequence joins TRBV6-1 and TRBJ1-1; D is unclear. Between the trimmed V and J ends, which lost 10 bases and 5 bases, there was a span of 14 bases. Germline CDR1 is MNHNS and CDR2 is SASEGT. The CDR3 has 12 residues. Written as DNA, the CDR3 is TGTGCCACTCAGGACGAAATAACTGAAGCTTTCTTT. Encoded protein: CATQDEITEAFF.

There are many counts of this clonotype. J is TRBJ2-2 and V is TRBV24-1; 9 positions agree with TRBD1. CDR3 length: 15 amino acids. Germline CDR1 is KGHDR and CDR2 is SFDVKD. Losses at the gene ends were 2 bases for V and 8 bases for J; bases not matched to a gene: 5. In DNA, the CDR3 is TGTGCCACCAGTGATTCACAGGGGGCCTGGGGGGAGCTGTTTTTT. It yields the protein CATSDSQGAWGELFF.

This clonotype has a count of ten or more. The J gene is TRBJ1-1, the V gene TRBV12-3 or TRBV12-4, with a possible D match to TRBD1 (6 bases). Deletions cut 1 base from V and 3 bases from J, with 6 bases between. The length of the CDR3 is 13 residues. Here the CDR3 DNA reads TGTGCCAGCAGTTTAGGGGGGCACACTGAAGCTTTCTTT. Its protein product is CASSLGGHTEAFF.

This clonotype was found many times. J is TRBJ2-2 and V is TRBV3-1; maybe TRBD2 (6 bases). V was pared by 2 bases and J by 3 bases, with 10 bases between. The CDR3 contains 15 residues. CDR1 and CDR2 from the germline V gene are LGHDT and YNNKEL (reference sequence). The CDR3 DNA reads TGTGCCAGCAGCCAACGACTAGAGGACACCGGGGAGCTGTTTTTT. It translates to CASSQRLEDTGELFF.

This clonotype showed up just a few times. The genes are TRBV30 and TRBJ1-2; D may be TRBD1 (5 bases). This CDR3 contains 13 residues. V shed 2 bases and J shed 4 bases, with 11 bases lying between them. The germline V gene encodes CDR1 GTSNPN and CDR2 SVGIG (reference sequence). As DNA, the CDR3 is TGTGCCTGGAGTAGGGACCGCCCCTATGGCTACACCTTC. Amino acid sequence: CAWSRDRPYGYTF.

This clonotype was recorded many times. The genes are TRBV9 and TRBJ2-5; 11 nucleotides agree with TRBD1. Germline V gene data show CDR1 as SGDLS and CDR2 as YYNGEE. This CDR3 is built from 16 residues. V gave up 3 bases and J gave up 4 bases; unmatched junction bases: 8. The CDR3 DNA is TGTGCCAGCAGCGGGTCCTGGGACAGGGGGATAGAGACCCAGTACTTC. Translated: CASSGSWDRGIETQYF.

This clonotype was found many times. CDR3 amino acids: CASRSSNYGYTF. CDR3 nucleotide sequence: TGTGCCAGCAGAAGTTCAAACTATGGCTACACCTTC. This chain joins TRBV28 and TRBJ1-2, with D uncertain. V was shortened by 6 bases and J by 2 bases, with 7 bases between the two germline ends. Germline V gene sequence: CDR1 MDHEN, CDR2 SYDVKM. The CDR3 loop spans 12 amino acids.

The sample holds many counts of this clonotype. This rearrangement joins TRBV5-1 to TRBJ2-2; the D gene is possibly TRBD2 (6 bases). Germline V CDR1 and CDR2: SGHRS, YFSETQ. The CDR3 runs to 12 residues. This CDR3 reads CGGANGAGELFF. The CDR3 nucleotides are TGCGGCGGGGCAAACGGGGCCGGGGAGCTGTTTTTT.

This clonotype was counted ten times or more. The J gene is TRBJ2-1, the V gene TRBV12-3 or TRBV12-4; D gene uncertain. The ends were cut back, 8 bases at V and 4 bases at J, with 3 bases in the middle. The CDR3 runs to 10 residues. The CDR3: CASGYNEQFF. DNA of the CDR3: TGTGCCAGCGGATACAATGAGCAGTTCTTC.

At least ten counts were recorded for this clonotype. The chain is built from TRBV18 and TRBJ1-4; no clear D. The CDR3 extends over 18 amino acids. The germline V and J ends were trimmed by 1 base and 8 bases, with 23 bases remaining between them. Germline CDR1 KGHSH, CDR2 LQKENI. CDR3 nucleotides: TGTGCCAGCTCACCACTCTTCCTTGTACCGGATCGAGGGGAAAAACTGTTTTTT. Protein: CASSPLFLVPDRGEKLFF.

This clonotype was observed many times. J is TRBJ2-7 and V is TRBV7-9; the match to TRBD2 covers 10 bases. V gave up 5 bases and J gave up 6 bases; unmatched junction bases: 10. This CDR3 region has 15 residues. CDR1 SEHNR and CDR2 FQNEAQ come from the germline V gene (reference sequence). The CDR3: CASSVEGLAFLEQYF. DNA for the CDR3: TGTGCCAGCAGCGTGGAGGGACTAGCGTTTCTCGAGCAGTACTTC. Full variable domain (remainder filled in from reference TRBV7-9 and TRBJ2-7): DTGVSQNPRHKITKRGQNVTFRCDPISEHNRLYWYRQTLGQGPEFLTYFQNEAQLEKSRLLSDRFSAERPKGSFSTLEIQRTEQGDSAMYLCASSVEGLAFLEQYFGPGTRLTVT.

This clonotype was observed at least ten times. The V gene is TRBV28, the J gene TRBJ2-7, with 10 bases matching TRBD1. The J segment lost 7 bases and the V segment lost 3 bases, leaving 12 bases of the junction unmatched. Germline V gene data show CDR1 as MDHEN and CDR2 as SYDVKM. The CDR3 is 16 residues long. The CDR3 DNA is TGTGCCAGCAGTTTTTATTCGGACAGGGGGTATGAAGAGCAGTACTTC. It is translated as CASSFYSDRGYEEQYF.

This clonotype was found many times. J is TRBJ2-2 and V is TRBV7-9, with 9 positions matching TRBD1. There are 17 residues in the CDR3. Germline V CDR1 and CDR2: SEHNR, FQNEAQ (reference sequence). V lost 5 bases to trimming and J lost 5 bases; unmatched junction nucleotides: 12. The CDR3 coding sequence is TGTGCCAGCAGCCCCAACCCCGGACAGGGGCTAACCGGGGAGCTGTTTTTT. This codes for CASSPNPGQGLTGELFF. Using reference TRBV7-9 and TRBJ2-2 for the parts outside the CDR3, the full variable domain is DTGVSQNPRHKITKRGQNVTFRCDPISEHNRLYWYRQTLGQGPEFLTYFQNEAQLEKSRLLSDRFSAERPKGSFSTLEIQRTEQGDSAMYLCASSPNPGQGLTGELFFGEGSRLTVL.

This clonotype showed up many times. The chain has TRBV7-2 and TRBJ2-3; TRBD2 is a possible D gene (6 bases). Between the trimmed V and J ends, which lost 5 bases and 0 bases, there was a span of 12 bases. This CDR3 region has 15 residues. Germline lookup yields CDR1 SGHTA and CDR2 FQGNSA. CDR3 amino acids: CASSHRETSTDTQYF. CDR3 nucleotide sequence: TGTGCCAGCAGCCACCGGGAGACTAGCACAGATACGCAGTATTTT.

This clonotype occurred many times. The chain uses TRBV3-1 and TRBJ1-1; D is perhaps TRBD1 (6 bases). The CDR3 is made up of 13 amino acids. With 8 bases removed from V and 3 bases from J, the gap between germline ends came to 13 bases. Germline-derived CDR1 and CDR2 are LGHDT and YNNKEL (reference sequence). CDR3 amino acids: CASSWGADTEAFF. The CDR3 DNA sequence: TGTGCCAGCTCCTGGGGGGCTGACACTGAAGCTTTCTTT.

This clonotype has at least ten counts. Germline is not matched at one junction end, which may reflect a read error. This chain joins TRBV28 and TRBJ1-2, with D possibly matching TRBD1 (5 bases). CDR3 length: 13 amino acids. Germline V gene data show CDR1 as MDHEN and CDR2 as SYDVKM. CDR3: CASSLWTESGFTF. The CDR3, as DNA: TGTGCCAGCAGTTTATGGACAGAGAGTGGCTTCACCTTC.

In this sample, this clonotype turned up many times. The V gene is TRBV20-1, the J gene TRBJ1-1, with D hard to call. Germline assignment: CDR1 DFQATT and CDR2 SNEGSKA (reference sequence). The CDR3 contains 13 residues. Trimming stripped 4 bases from V and 2 bases from J, with 11 bases between. The CDR3 loop is CSAIGGINTEAFF. The DNA of the CDR3 is TGCAGTGCTATTGGCGGTATTAACACTGAAGCTTTCTTT.

The rearrangement uses TRBV2 and TRBJ1-1, with D maybe TRBD1 (6 bases). This CDR3 region has 14 residues. CDR1 and CDR2 (germline): SNHLY, FYNNEI. The germline V and J ends were trimmed by 10 bases and 1 base, with 16 bases remaining between them. The CDR3 loop reads CANRRGFGNTEAFF. CDR3 nucleotides: TGTGCCAACCGGAGGGGGTTCGGGAACACTGAAGCTTTCTTT.

This clonotype was counted at least ten times. The V and J genes are TRBV12-3 or TRBV12-4 and TRBJ2-7; no firm D call. Trimming stripped 3 bases from V and 1 base from J, with 10 bases between. The CDR3 has 14 amino acids. CDR3 residues: CASSFLLDSYEQYF. Written as DNA, the CDR3 is TGTGCCAGCAGTTTTCTGTTGGATTCCTACGAGCAGTACTTC.

This clonotype occurred many times. The chain employs TRBV7-2 and TRBJ2-7; D tentatively fits TRBD1 or TRBD2 (5 bases each). Germline V gives CDR1 SGHTA, CDR2 FQGNSA. V was shortened by 4 bases and J by 2 bases, with 15 bases between the two germline ends. This CDR3 is 15 amino acids long. Here the CDR3 reads CASSWAGAETYEQYF. The CDR3 nucleotides read TGTGCCAGCAGCTGGGCCGGGGCAGAAACCTACGAGCAGTACTTC. The full variable domain, in which reference TRBV7-2 and TRBJ2-7 provide the parts outside the CDR3, is GAGVSQSPSNKVTEKGKDVELRCDPISGHTALYWYRQSLGQGLEFLIYFQGNSAPDKSGLPSDRFSAERTGGSVSTLTIQRTQQEDSAVYLCASSWAGAETYEQYFGPGTRLTVT.